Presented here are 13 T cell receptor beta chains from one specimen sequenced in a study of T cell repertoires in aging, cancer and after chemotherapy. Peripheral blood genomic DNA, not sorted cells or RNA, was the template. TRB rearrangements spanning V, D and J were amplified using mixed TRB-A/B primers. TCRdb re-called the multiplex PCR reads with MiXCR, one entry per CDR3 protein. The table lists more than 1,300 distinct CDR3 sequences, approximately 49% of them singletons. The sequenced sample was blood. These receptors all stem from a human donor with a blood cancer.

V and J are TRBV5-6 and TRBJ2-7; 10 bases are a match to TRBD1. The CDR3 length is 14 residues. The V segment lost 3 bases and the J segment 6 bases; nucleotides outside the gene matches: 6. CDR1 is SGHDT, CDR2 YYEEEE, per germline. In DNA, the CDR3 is TGTGCCAGCAGCTCCGGGACAGGGGCACGCGAGCAGTACTTC. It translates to CASSSGTGAREQYF. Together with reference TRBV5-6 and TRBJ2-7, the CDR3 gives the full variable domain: DAGVTQSPTHLIKTRGQQVTLRCSPKSGHDTVSWYQQALGQGPQFIFQYYEEEERQRGNFPDRFSGHQFPNYSSELNVNALLLGDSALYLCASSSGTGAREQYFGPGTRLTVT.

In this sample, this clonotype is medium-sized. The CDR3 here is CASSIRRNTEAFF. Here the CDR3 DNA reads TGTGCCAGCAGCATCCGCAGGAACACTGAAGCTTTCTTT. This rearrangement joins TRBV7-6 to TRBJ1-1, with unresolved D. The CDR3 has 13 amino acids. Germline-derived CDR1 and CDR2 are SGHVS and FNYEAQ. V gave up 5 bases and J gave up 1 base, with 8 bases separating them.

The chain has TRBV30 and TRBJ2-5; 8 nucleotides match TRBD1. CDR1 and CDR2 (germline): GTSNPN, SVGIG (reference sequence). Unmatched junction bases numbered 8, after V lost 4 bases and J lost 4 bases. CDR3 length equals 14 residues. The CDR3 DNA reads TGTGCCTGGAATATACAGGGGGTCCTAGAGACCCAGTACTTC. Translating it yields CAWNIQGVLETQYF.

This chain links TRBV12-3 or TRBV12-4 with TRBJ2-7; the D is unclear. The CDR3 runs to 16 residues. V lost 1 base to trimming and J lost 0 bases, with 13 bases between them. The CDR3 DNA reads TGTGCCAGCAGTTTAGAGAGGCTTTTAAGCTCCTACGAGCAGTACTTC. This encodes CASSLERLLSSYEQYF.

CDR3 nucleotide sequence: TGTGCCAGCAGCCCCGATCCAGGAGAGACCCAGTACTTC. It translates to CASSPDPGETQYF. V gene TRBV5-4 combines with J gene TRBJ2-5, with D unclear. CDR1 is SGHNT, CDR2 YYREEE, per germline (reference sequence). This CDR3 is 13 amino acids long. Trimming shortened V by 4 bases and J by 4 bases, and 11 bases separated the two germline ends.

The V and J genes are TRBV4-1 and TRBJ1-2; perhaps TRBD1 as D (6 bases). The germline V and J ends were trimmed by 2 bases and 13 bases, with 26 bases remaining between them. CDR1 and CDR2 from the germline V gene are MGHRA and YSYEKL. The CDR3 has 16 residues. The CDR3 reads CASSQNALQGGGCGTF. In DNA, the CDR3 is TGCGCCAGCAGCCAAAACGCTTTACAGGGAGGGGGTTGCGGCACCTTC.

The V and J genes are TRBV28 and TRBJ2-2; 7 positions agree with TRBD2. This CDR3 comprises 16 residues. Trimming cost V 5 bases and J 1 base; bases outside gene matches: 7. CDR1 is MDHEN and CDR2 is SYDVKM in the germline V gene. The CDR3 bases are TGTGCCAGCAGTGGGCGGGGGAGAAAGAACACCGGGGAGCTGTTTTTT. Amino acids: CASSGRGRKNTGELFF.

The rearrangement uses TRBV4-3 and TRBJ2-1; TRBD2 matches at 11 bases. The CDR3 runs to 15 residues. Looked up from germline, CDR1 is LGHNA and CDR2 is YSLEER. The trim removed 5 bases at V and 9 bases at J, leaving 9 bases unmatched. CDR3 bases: TGCGCCAGCAGCGAGGGGCTAGCGGGAGGTATTGAGCAGTTCTTC. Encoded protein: CASSEGLAGGIEQFF.

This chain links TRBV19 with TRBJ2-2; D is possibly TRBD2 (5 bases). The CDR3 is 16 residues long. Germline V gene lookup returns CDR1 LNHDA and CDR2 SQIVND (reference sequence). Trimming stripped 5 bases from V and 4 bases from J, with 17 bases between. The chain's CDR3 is CASSSAGSASTGELFF. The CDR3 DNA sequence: TGTGCCAGTAGTTCCGCGGGTAGCGCATCCACCGGGGAGCTGTTTTTT.

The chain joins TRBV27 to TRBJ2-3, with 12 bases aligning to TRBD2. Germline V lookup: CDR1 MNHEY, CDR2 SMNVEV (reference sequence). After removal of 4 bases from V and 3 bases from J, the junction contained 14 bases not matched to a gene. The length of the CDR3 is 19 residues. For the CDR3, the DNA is TGTGCCAGCAGTTCTCGACTAGCGGGAGATGTGAGGCTTACAGATACGCAGTATTTT. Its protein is CASSSRLAGDVRLTDTQYF.

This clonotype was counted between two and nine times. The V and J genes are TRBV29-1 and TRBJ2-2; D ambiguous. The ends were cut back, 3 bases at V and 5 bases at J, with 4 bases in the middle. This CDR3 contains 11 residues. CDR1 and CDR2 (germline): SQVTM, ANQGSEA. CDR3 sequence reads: CSVEITGELFF. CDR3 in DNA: TGCAGCGTTGAGATTACCGGGGAGCTGTTTTTT.

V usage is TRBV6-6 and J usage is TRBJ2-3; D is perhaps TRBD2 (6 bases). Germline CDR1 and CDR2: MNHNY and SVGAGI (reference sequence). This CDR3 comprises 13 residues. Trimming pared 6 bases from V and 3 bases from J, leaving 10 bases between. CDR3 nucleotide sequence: TGTGCCAGCAGCTCGAGCGGGACAGATACGCAGTATTTT. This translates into CASSSSGTDTQYF.

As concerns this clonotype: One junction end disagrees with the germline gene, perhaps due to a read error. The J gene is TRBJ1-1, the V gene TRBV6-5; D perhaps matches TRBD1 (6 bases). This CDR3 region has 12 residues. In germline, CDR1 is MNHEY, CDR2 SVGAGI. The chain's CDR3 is CASSYRGAREVF. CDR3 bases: TGTGCCAGCAGTTACAGGGGGGCCAGGGAGGTTTTT.